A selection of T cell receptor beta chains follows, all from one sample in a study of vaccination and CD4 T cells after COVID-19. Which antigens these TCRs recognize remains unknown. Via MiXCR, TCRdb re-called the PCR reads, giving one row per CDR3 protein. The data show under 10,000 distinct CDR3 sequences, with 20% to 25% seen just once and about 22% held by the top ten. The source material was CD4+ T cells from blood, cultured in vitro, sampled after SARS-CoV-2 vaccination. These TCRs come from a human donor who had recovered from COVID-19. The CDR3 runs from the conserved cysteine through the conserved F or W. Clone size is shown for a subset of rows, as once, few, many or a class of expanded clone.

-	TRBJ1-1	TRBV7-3	CASSPNMNTEAFF
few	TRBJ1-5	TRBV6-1	CASSEDGNRPQHF
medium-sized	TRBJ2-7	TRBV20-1	CSARVGTGDHEQYF
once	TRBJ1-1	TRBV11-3	CASSPGGANAEAFF
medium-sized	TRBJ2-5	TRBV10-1	CASSESRWGTPQETQYF
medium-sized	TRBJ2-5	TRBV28	CASSSQPPPQETQYF
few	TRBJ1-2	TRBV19	CASSTTGNYGYTF
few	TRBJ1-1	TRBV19	CASSIGRNTEAFF
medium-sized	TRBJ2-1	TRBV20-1	CSARGASGRNEQFF
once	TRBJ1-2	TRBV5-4	CASSLGQFYGYTF
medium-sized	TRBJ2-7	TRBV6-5	CASSSPYRDYEQYF
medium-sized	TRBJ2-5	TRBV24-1	CATSDTRGEGGAQYF
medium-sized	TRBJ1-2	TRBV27	CASSPFRDRDYGYTF
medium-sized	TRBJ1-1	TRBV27	CAGMHEAFF
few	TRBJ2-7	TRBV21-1	CASSTPNCARGEQYF
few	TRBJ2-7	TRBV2	CASSFPISYEQYF
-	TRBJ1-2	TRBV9	CASSGQGAGYGYTF
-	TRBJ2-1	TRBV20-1	CSARAQRVYNEQFF
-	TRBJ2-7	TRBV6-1	CASRNDAGSSYEQYF
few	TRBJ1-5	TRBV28	CASSRGQGGLNQPQHF
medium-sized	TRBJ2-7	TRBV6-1	CASNLGAKQYF
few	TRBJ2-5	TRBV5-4	CASSTGTSGRETQYF
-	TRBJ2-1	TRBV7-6	CASSLGPPGGSQNEQFF
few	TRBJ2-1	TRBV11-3	CASSSGTGGMGEQFF
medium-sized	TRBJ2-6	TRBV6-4	CASSDSGANVLTF
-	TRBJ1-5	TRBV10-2	CASSELLRGPQHF
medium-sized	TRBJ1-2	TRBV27	CASSLDRDRAYGYTF
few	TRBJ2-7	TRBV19	CASSPSTSAAYEQYF
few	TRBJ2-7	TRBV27	CASSQSSRQGSIF
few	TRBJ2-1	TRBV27	CASSRGLAAYNEQFF
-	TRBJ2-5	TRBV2	CASSATSGGAETQYF
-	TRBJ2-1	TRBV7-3	CASSSTIQGGPYNEQFF
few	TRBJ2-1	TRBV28	CASRAGTSVHFYYNEQFF
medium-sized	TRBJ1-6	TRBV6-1	CASSTGTGGSPLHF
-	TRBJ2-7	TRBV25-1	CASEMTGSYEQYF
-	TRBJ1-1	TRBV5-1	CASRNSNTEAFF
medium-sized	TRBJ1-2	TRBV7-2	CASSSTGFGYTF
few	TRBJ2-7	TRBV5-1	CASSSRLEGAEQYF
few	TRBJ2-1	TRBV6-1	CASSEAGTGVNEQFF
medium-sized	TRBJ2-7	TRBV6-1	CASSGGWRRGYEQYF
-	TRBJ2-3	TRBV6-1	CASSRLSTDTQYF
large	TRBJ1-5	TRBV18	CASSGRPRDQPQHF
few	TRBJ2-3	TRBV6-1	CASQTSGETDTQYF
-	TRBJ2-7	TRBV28	CASSSGGLSYEQYF
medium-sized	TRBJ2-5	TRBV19	CASSMRRDETQYF
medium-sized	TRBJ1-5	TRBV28	CASSEDRDGWSQHF
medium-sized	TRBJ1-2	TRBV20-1	CSARMTDVNYGYTF
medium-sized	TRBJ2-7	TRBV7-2	CASSLAFGYEQYF